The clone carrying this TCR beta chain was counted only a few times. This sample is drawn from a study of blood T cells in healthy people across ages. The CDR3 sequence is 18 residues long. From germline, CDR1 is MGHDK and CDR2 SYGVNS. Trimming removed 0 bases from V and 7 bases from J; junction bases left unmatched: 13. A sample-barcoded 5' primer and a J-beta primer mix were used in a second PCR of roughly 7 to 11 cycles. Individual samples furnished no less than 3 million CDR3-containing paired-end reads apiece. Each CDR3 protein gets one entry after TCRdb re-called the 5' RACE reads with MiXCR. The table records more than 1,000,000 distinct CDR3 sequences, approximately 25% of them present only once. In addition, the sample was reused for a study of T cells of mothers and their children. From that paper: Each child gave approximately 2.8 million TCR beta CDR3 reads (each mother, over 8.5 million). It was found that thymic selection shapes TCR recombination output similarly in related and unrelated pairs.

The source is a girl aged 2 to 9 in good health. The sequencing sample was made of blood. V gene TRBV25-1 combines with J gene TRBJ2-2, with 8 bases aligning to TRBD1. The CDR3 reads CASSEYFGRGPVIGELFF. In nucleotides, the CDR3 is TGTGCCAGCAGTGAATATTTCGGCAGGGGGCCGGTGATCGGGGAGCTGTTTTTT. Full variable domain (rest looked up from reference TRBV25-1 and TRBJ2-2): EADIYQTPRYLVIGTGKKITLECSQTMGHDKMYWYQQDPGMELHLIHYSYGVNSTEKGDLSSESTVSRIRTEHFPLTLESARPSHTSQYLCASSEYFGRGPVIGELFFGEGSRLTVL.